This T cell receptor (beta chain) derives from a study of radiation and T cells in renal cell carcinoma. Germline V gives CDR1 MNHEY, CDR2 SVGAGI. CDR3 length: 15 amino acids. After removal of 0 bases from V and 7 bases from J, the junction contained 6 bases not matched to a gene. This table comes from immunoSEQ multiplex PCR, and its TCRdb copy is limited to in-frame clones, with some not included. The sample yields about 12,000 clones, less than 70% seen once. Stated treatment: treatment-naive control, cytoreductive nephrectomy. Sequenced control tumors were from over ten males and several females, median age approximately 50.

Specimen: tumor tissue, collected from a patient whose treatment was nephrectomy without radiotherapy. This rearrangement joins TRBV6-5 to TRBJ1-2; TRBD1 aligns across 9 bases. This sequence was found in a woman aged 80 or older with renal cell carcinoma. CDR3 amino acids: CASSYSRDRVPGYTF. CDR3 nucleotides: TGTGCCAGCAGTTACTCGAGGGACAGGGTCCCTGGCTACACCTTC.